These 16 T cell receptor beta chains were sequenced from one sample in a study of cytomegalovirus exposure and HLA in healthy donors. 60 Vbeta and 13 Jbeta primers were used in PCR. This table comes from immunoSEQ multiplex PCR, and its TCRdb copy is limited to in-frame clones, with some not included. The sample shows about 190,000 clones, less than 90% of them seen only once. Sequencing input: PBMCs. The receptors come from a woman in her 30s in good health and CMV-seronegative.

The chain carries TRBV11-2 and TRBJ1-1; D remains ambiguous. Germline V gene sequence: CDR1 SGHAT, CDR2 FQNNGV. Trimming left V 0 bases short and J 0 bases short, with 11 bases between. The CDR3 has 16 amino acids. For the CDR3, the DNA is TGTGCCAGCAGCTTAGAAAGTCCAGAAATGAACACTGAAGCTTTCTTT. Its protein is CASSLESPEMNTEAFF. The full variable domain, rest sourced from reference TRBV11-2 and TRBJ1-1, is EAGVAQSPRYKIIEKRQSVAFWCNPISGHATLYWYQQILGQGPKLLIQFQNNGVVDDSQLPKDRFSAERLKGVDSTLKIQPAKLEDSAVYLCASSLESPEMNTEAFFGQGTRLTVV.

This chain connects TRBV19 to TRBJ2-5; TRBD2 matches at 7 bases. The CDR3 has 13 amino acids. In germline, CDR1 is LNHDA, CDR2 SQIVND (reference sequence). V shed 5 bases and J 2 bases; nucleotides not matched to a gene: 2. CDR3 in amino acids: CASSWGGQETQYF. The CDR3, as DNA: TGTGCCAGTAGTTGGGGGGGTCAAGAGACCCAGTACTTC.

The chain joins TRBV11-2 to TRBJ2-2, with 9 bases matching TRBD2. Germline lookup yields CDR1 SGHAT and CDR2 FQNNGV. The V gene end was trimmed by 5 bases and the J gene end by 1 base; junction bases not matched to a gene: 5. This CDR3 spans 16 amino acids. The CDR3 is CASSPIAGENTGELFF. DNA of the CDR3: TGTGCCAGCAGCCCGATAGCGGGGGAGAACACCGGGGAGCTGTTTTTT.

The genes are TRBV19 and TRBJ2-7; D is uncertain. The CDR3 covers 13 residues. Germline V gene data show CDR1 as LNHDA and CDR2 as SQIVND (reference sequence). Trimming removed 3 bases at V and 4 bases at J, with 10 bases between. CDR3: CASSIRVWYEQYF. The CDR3 DNA is TGTGCCAGTAGTATTCGAGTGTGGTACGAGCAGTACTTC.

The genes are TRBV4-1 and TRBJ2-3; D is perhaps TRBD2 (6 bases). The CDR3 runs to 14 residues. Per the germline V gene, CDR1 is MGHRA and CDR2 is YSYEKL. V lost 4 bases and J lost 2, with 10 bases in between. CDR3 region: CASSLGLYTDTQYF. The CDR3 DNA is TGCGCCAGCAGCCTTGGACTATACACAGATACGCAGTATTTT.

The rearrangement links TRBV5-1 to TRBJ2-1; 10 bases are shared with TRBD2. Germline CDR1 reads SGHRS; CDR2 reads YFSETQ. This CDR3 has 16 residues. V lost 4 bases to trimming and J lost 5 bases; unmatched junction nucleotides: 9. CDR3: CASSEAASGRNNEQFF. CDR3 nucleotides: TGCGCCAGCAGCGAGGCCGCTAGCGGGAGAAACAATGAGCAGTTCTTC.

The genes are TRBV27 and TRBJ1-2, with D tentatively TRBD1 (5 bases). CDR1 is MNHEY and CDR2 is SMNVEV in the germline V gene (reference sequence). The V end was cut by 5 bases, the J end by 0 bases, with 13 bases between. This CDR3 spans 15 amino acids. The CDR3 sequence: CASSPWGRTNYGYTF. CDR3 nucleotides: TGTGCCAGCAGTCCCTGGGGCAGAACTAACTATGGCTACACCTTC.

The chain combines TRBV28 with TRBJ2-7, with D uncertain. With 4 bases removed from V and 2 bases from J, the gap between germline ends came to 12 bases. This CDR3 spans 14 amino acids. Germline CDR1 MDHEN, CDR2 SYDVKM. In DNA form, the CDR3 reads TGTGCCAGCAGTTCTTCAGGCTTCCCCTACGAGCAGTACTTC. It translates to CASSSSGFPYEQYF. Variable domain in full (rest from reference TRBV28 and TRBJ2-7): DVKVTQSSRYLVKRTGEKVFLECVQDMDHENMFWYRQDPGLGLRLIYFSYDVKMKEKGDIPEGYSVSREKKERFSLILESASTNQTSMYLCASSSSGFPYEQYFGPGTRLTVT.

V is TRBV4-1 and J is TRBJ1-1; TRBD1 might be the D (5 bases). The ends were cut back, 3 bases at V and 1 base at J, with 9 bases in the middle. Germline CDR1 is MGHRA and CDR2 is YSYEKL. The length of the CDR3 is 14 residues. CDR3 sequence (DNA): TGCGCCAGCAGCCACCGACAGAGGAACACTGAAGCTTTCTTT. It specifies CASSHRQRNTEAFF.

This rearrangement joins TRBV28 to TRBJ2-3; D might be TRBD2 (6 bases). In germline, CDR1 is MDHEN, CDR2 SYDVKM. The CDR3 loop spans 18 amino acids. The V end lost 2 bases, the J end lost 5 bases, and 23 bases lay between the germline ends. The CDR3 DNA sequence: TGTGCCAGCAGTTTACCCCTCAGCCGACTAGTTTACAGAGATACGCAGTATTTT. Translating gives CASSLPLSRLVYRDTQYF.

Comment on this clone: Compared with germline, one end of the junction differs, possibly owing to a read error. This chain uses TRBV29-1 with TRBJ2-1, with D perhaps matching TRBD2 (7 bases). There are 11 residues in the CDR3. The germline V gene has CDR1 SQVTM and CDR2 ANQGSEA. Here the CDR3 reads CSVDKGGGGVF. The CDR3 DNA is TGCAGCGTTGATAAGGGGGGAGGGGGAGTCTTC.

In its sample, this clone was seen a few times. The chain recombines TRBV20-1 with TRBJ1-1; D gene uncertain. The germline V gene has CDR1 DFQATT and CDR2 SNEGSKA (reference sequence). Trimming took off 3 bases at V and 5 bases at J, with 7 bases between the two ends. There are 11 residues in the CDR3. The CDR3 nucleotides are TGCAGTGCTAGTTTCCCGACTGAAGCTTTCTTT. Translated, it gives CSASFPTEAFF.

The chain employs TRBV29-1 and TRBJ1-2, with D possibly matching TRBD1 (5 bases). This CDR3 has 12 residues. Germline lookup yields CDR1 SQVTM and CDR2 ANQGSEA. Between the trimmed V and J ends, which lost 5 bases and 2 bases, there was a span of 9 bases. Written as DNA, the CDR3 is TGCAGCGTTATTGGGGGGAACTATGGCTACACCTTC. It codes for CSVIGGNYGYTF.

The rearrangement joins TRBV5-6 to TRBJ2-5; possibly TRBD1 for D (5 bases). The CDR3 runs 15 residues. Germline assignment: CDR1 SGHDT and CDR2 YYEEEE. With 1 base removed from V and 4 bases from J, the gap between germline ends came to 14 bases. CDR3 loop: CASSLISGQGETQYF. The DNA of the CDR3 is TGTGCCAGCAGCTTGATAAGTGGTCAGGGAGAGACCCAGTACTTC.

The chain couples TRBV29-1 to TRBJ2-3; 7 bases match TRBD2. Unmatched junction bases numbered 9, after V lost 3 bases and J lost 6 bases. This CDR3 is built from 14 residues. Germline CDR1 is SQVTM and CDR2 is ANQGSEA. The CDR3 DNA sequence: TGCAGCGTTGAGGGACTAAAGGAACGGGATACGCAGTATTTT. It yields the protein CSVEGLKERDTQYF.

This clone was counted a single time. The chain carries TRBV19 and TRBJ2-1; 9 bases fit TRBD1. Germline CDR1 reads LNHDA; CDR2 reads SQIVND (reference sequence). The CDR3 contains 15 residues. With V trimmed by 4 bases and J by 6 bases, 7 bases remained unmatched. The DNA for the CDR3 is TGTGCCAGTAGTAGACCCCTGACAGGGGGCAATGAGCAGTTCTTC. Protein: CASSRPLTGGNEQFF. The variable domain in full, completed from reference TRBV19 and TRBJ2-1, reads DGGITQSPKYLFRKEGQNVTLSCEQNLNHDAMYWYRQDPGQGLRLIYYSQIVNDFQKGDIAEGYSVSREKKESFPLTVTSAQKNPTAFYLCASSRPLTGGNEQFFGPGTRLTVL.